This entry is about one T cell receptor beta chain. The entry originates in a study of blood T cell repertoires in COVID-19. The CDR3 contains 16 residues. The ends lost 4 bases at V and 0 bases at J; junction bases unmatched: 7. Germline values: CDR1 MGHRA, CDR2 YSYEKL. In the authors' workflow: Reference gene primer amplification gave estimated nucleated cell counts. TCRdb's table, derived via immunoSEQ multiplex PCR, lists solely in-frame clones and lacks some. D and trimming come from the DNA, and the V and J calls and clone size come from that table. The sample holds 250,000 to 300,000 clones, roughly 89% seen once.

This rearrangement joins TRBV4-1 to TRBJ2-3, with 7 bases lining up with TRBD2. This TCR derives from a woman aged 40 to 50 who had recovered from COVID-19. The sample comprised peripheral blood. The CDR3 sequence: CASSRLGGSSTDTQYF. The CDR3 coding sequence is TGCGCCAGCAGCCGCCTCGGGGGGTCTAGCACAGATACGCAGTATTTT.